The rows below give T cell receptor beta chains drawn from one sample of a study of response to subunit inactivated influenza vaccine. TCRdb reanalysed the RT-PCR reads using MiXCR and keeps one entry per CDR3 protein. The sample lists roughly 630,000 distinct CDR3 sequences; about 15% were seen once. The sample in question was PBMCs from blood, obtained 14 days before vaccination. Receptor source: a man aged 45-65 years who received an inactivated influenza vaccine. The CDR3 runs from the conserved cysteine through the conserved F or W.

cdr3_length	v_call	j_call	cdr3_aa
14	TRBV18	TRBJ2-1	CASSPIAGVGEQFF
14	TRBV5-1	TRBJ2-5	CASSLNAYQETQYF
13	TRBV5-1	TRBJ2-5	CASSLLYQETQYF
16	TRBV5-1	TRBJ2-2	CASSLGTSASTGELFF
13	TRBV11-2	TRBJ2-1	CASSHHTGYEQFF
14	TRBV11-2	TRBJ1-3	CASSAQGTVDTIYF
13	TRBV20-1	TRBJ2-7	CSANPRGGREQYF
16	TRBV7-6	TRBJ2-1	CASSSKNGWGGFEQFF
17	TRBV15	TRBJ2-1	CATSRDLGGRNYNEQFF
16	TRBV5-1	TRBJ2-7	CASSTLNRDSSYEQYF
14	TRBV20-1	TRBJ1-2	CSAGGQELNYGYTF
15	TRBV4-2	TRBJ2-3	CASSQDSGPSDTQYF
15	TRBV4-3	TRBJ1-1	CASSQDLVRDTEAFF
15	TRBV6-5	TRBJ1-5	CASSYSAGNNQPQHF
15	TRBV7-9	TRBJ2-5	CASSPTVSGTETQYF
13	TRBV7-2	TRBJ1-1	CASSLVSDTEAFF
18	TRBV11-2	TRBJ2-3	CASITGLLAGARISTQYF
16	TRBV7-2	TRBJ2-2	CASSPLAGEGTGELFF
16	TRBV4-2	TRBJ2-3	CASSQASGSGSDTQYF
13	TRBV20-1	TRBJ2-7	CSAKFVGAREQYF